This T cell receptor (beta chain) appears in the sequencing data of a study of HIV-infected patients and healthy controls. Study-level findings and limits: Size-matching overweighted rare events from HIV-infected data when comparing patients with controls.

Whole blood was used without fractionation, so all unsorted peripheral T cells were included. Exclusions covered tumors, febrile or AIDS-related illness, and hepatitis B or C coinfection. By its share, this clonotype is medium-sized. The target antigen is unknown. The germline gives CDR1 LGHNT, CDR2 FRNRAP. The CDR3 sequence is 18 residues long. J lost 5 bases, V lost 9 bases, and 24 bases had no gene match. Alpha and beta constant-region primers primed reverse transcription of approximately 0.55 ug RNA. Each of the alpha and beta chains got its own library through chain-specific third strand synthesis with indices. TCRdb reprocessed the 5' RACE reads via MiXCR and lists one record per CDR3 protein. The sample lists about 7,600 distinct CDR3 sequences, 10% occurring once.

The sequencing here drew on blood, taken before antiretroviral therapy. The rearrangement joins TRBV12-5 to TRBJ2-5, with 7 bases fitting TRBD1. This receptor was identified in an adult with HIV infection. In nucleotides, the CDR3 is TGTGCTAGCAAACTCAGCCTCCCTTGGGACAGTAAATGGGAGACCCAGTACTTC. It specifies CASKLSLPWDSKWETQYF.